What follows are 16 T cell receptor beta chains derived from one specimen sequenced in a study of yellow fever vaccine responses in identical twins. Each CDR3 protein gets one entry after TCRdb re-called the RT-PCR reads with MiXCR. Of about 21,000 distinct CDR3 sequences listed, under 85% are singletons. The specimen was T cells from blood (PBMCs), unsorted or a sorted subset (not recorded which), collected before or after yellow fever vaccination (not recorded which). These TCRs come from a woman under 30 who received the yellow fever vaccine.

CDR3 region: CASSEEQGASYEQYF. CDR3 sequence (DNA): TGTGCCAGCAGTGAAGAACAGGGGGCGTCTTACGAGCAGTACTTC. This chain links TRBV2 with TRBJ2-7; 9 bases match TRBD1. Germline V CDR1 and CDR2: SNHLY, FYNNEI. The CDR3 runs 15 residues. V dropped 1 base and J dropped 4; count of bases not matched to a gene: 5.

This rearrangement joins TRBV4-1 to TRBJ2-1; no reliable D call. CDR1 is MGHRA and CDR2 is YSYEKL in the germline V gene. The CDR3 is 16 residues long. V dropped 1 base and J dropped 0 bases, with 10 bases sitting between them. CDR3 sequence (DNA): TGCGCCAGCAGCCAAGCAACAGCGAACTCCTACAATGAGCAGTTCTTC. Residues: CASSQATANSYNEQFF.

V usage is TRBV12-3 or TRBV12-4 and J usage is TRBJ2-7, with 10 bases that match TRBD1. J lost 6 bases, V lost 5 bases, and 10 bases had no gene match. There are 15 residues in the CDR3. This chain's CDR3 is CASSPGDRGNREQYF. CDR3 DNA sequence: TGTGCCAGCAGTCCAGGGGACAGGGGCAATCGCGAGCAGTACTTC.

This CDR3 is CASSRETVNEQFF. The CDR3 nucleotides read TGTGCCAGCAGTCGGGAAACCGTCAATGAGCAGTTCTTC. The chain links TRBV2 to TRBJ2-1; D is perhaps TRBD2 (5 bases). Germline V gene data show CDR1 as SNHLY and CDR2 as FYNNEI. The V end lost 5 bases, the J end lost 6 bases, and 11 bases lay between the germline ends. The CDR3 is 13 amino acids.

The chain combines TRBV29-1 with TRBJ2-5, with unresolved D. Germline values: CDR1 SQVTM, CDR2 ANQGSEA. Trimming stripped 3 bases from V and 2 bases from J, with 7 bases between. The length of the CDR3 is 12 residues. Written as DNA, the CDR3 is TGCAGCGTTGATGGCAGGCAAGAGACCCAGTACTTC. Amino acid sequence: CSVDGRQETQYF.

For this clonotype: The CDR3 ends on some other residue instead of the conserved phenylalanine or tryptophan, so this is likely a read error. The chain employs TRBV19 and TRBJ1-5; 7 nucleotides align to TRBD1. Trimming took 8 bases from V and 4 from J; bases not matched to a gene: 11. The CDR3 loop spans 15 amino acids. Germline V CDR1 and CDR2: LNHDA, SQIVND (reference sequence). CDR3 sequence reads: CASPRGRDRNQPQHS. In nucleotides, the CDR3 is TGTGCCAGTCCAAGAGGTCGGGACAGAAATCAGCCCCAGCATTCT.

In nucleotides, the CDR3 is TGTGCCAGCAGCCGAATTGACAGGGGAGAGACCCAGTACTTC. Translation gives CASSRIDRGETQYF. This chain connects TRBV5-6 to TRBJ2-5; 8 nucleotides line up with TRBD1. The trim removed 4 bases at V and 4 bases at J, leaving 6 bases unmatched. The germline V gene encodes CDR1 SGHDT and CDR2 YYEEEE. This CDR3 comprises 14 residues.

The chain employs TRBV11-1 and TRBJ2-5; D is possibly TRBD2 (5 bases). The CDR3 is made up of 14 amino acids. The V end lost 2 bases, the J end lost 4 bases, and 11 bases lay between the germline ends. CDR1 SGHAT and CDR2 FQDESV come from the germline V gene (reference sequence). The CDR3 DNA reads TGTGCCAGCAGCTTATATGGGAGCGGAGAGACCCAGTACTTC. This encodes CASSLYGSGETQYF.

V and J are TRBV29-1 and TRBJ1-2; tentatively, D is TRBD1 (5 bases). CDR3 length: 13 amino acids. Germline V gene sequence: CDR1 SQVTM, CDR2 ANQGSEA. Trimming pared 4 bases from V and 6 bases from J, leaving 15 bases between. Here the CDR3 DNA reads TGCAGCGTTGGCGGGACGGGAGGTCATGGCTACACCTTC. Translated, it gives CSVGGTGGHGYTF.

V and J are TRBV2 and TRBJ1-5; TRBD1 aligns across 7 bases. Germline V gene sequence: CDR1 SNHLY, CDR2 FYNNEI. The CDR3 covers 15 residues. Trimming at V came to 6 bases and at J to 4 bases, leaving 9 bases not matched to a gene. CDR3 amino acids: CASSAGTAPNQPQHF. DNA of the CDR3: TGTGCCAGCAGCGCAGGGACAGCCCCTAATCAGCCCCAGCATTTT. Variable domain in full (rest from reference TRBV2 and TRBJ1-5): EPEVTQTPSHQVTQMGQEVILRCVPISNHLYFYWYRQILGQKVEFLVSFYNNEISEKSEIFDDQFSVERPDGSNFTLKIRSTKLEDSAMYFCASSAGTAPNQPQHFGDGTRLSIL.

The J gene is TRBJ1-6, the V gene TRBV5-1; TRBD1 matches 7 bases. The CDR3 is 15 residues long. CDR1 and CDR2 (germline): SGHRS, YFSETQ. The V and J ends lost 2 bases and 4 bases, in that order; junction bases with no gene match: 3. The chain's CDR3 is CASSFSGQYNSPLHF. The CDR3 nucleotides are TGCGCCAGCAGCTTCTCGGGACAGTATAATTCACCCCTCCACTTT.

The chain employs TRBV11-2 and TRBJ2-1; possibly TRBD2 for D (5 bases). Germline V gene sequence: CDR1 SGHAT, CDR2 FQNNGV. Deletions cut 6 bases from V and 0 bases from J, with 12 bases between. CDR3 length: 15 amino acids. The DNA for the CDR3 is TGTGCCAGCAGTCCGCTAGCTTACTCCTACAATGAGCAGTTCTTC. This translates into CASSPLAYSYNEQFF.

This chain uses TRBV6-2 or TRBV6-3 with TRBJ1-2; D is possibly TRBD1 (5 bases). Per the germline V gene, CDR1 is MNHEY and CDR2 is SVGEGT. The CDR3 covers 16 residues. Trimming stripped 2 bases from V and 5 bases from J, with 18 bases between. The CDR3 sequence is CASSYAPDAGGYGYTF. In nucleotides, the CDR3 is TGTGCCAGCAGTTACGCCCCGGACGCCGGGGGGTATGGCTACACCTTC.

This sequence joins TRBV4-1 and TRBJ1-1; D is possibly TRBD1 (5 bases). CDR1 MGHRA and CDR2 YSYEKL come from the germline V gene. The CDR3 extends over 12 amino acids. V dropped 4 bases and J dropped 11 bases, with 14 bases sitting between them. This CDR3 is CASSPLQGSAFF. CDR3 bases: TGCGCCAGCAGCCCCCTCCAGGGTTCGGCTTTCTTT.

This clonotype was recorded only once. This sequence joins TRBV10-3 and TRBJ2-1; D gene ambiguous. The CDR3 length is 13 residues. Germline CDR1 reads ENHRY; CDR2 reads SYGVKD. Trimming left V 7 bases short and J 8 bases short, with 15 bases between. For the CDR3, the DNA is TGTGCCATCACAGACGGAGTAGTCGATGAGCAGTTCTTC. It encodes CAITDGVVDEQFF.

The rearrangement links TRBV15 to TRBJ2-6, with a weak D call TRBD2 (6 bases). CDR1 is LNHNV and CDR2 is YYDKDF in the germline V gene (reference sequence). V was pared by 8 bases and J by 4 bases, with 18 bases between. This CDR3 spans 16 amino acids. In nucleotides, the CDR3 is TGTGCCACCGCCACGGGGGAAGGTGGCGGGGCCAACGTCCTGACTTTC. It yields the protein CATATGEGGGANVLTF.